Each of the 7 T cell receptor beta chains below was sequenced from the same sample in a study of graft-versus-host responses after intestinal transplantation. Their specific antigens are unknown. Data came from immunoSEQ multiplex PCR; TCRdb stores just in-frame clones and leaves some out. The table shows about 120,000 clones, with 85% to 95% occurring only once. Sequenced here: unstimulated CD4+ T cells sorted from spleen or lymph node cells, sampled before intestinal transplant. These receptors were taken from a human donor who received an intestinal transplant.

In this sample, this clone turned up once. V gene TRBV5-1 combines with J gene TRBJ2-7; 12 nucleotides align to TRBD1. CDR1 is SGHRS and CDR2 is YFSETQ in the germline V gene. This CDR3 spans 15 amino acids. With V trimmed by 4 bases and J by 3 bases, 5 bases remained unmatched. CDR3 bases: TGCGCCAGCAGCATCGGGACAGGGGGCAACTACGAGCAGTACTTC. This encodes CASSIGTGGNYEQYF.

This chain connects TRBV25-1 to TRBJ2-1, with D perhaps matching TRBD1 (5 bases). This CDR3 is built from 14 residues. Germline V gives CDR1 MGHDK, CDR2 SYGVNS. V shed 7 bases and J shed 4 bases, with 14 bases lying between them. The CDR3, as DNA: TGTGCCAGCATGCCCACAGGAGAATACAATGAGCAGTTCTTC. This sequence encodes CASMPTGEYNEQFF. Using reference TRBV25-1 and TRBJ2-1 for the parts outside the CDR3, the full variable domain is EADIYQTPRYLVIGTGKKITLECSQTMGHDKMYWYQQDPGMELHLIHYSYGVNSTEKGDLSSESTVSRIRTEHFPLTLESARPSHTSQYLCASMPTGEYNEQFFGPGTRLTVL.

The chain uses TRBV18 and TRBJ1-3, with 8 bases aligning to TRBD1. The CDR3 is 17 amino acids. The germline gives CDR1 KGHSH, CDR2 LQKENI. After removal of 1 base from V and 2 bases from J, the junction contained 7 bases not matched to a gene. The CDR3 sequence is CASSPLKQGVPGNTIYF. The CDR3, as DNA: TGTGCCAGCTCACCACTAAAACAGGGGGTCCCTGGAAACACCATATATTTT.

The chain couples TRBV11-2 to TRBJ2-3, with a weak D call TRBD1 (6 bases). Germline-derived CDR1 and CDR2 are SGHAT and FQNNGV. V lost 4 bases, J lost 7 bases, and 6 bases lay in between. The CDR3 extends over 11 amino acids. Here the CDR3 reads CASSWGHTQYF. The CDR3 DNA reads as TGTGCCAGCAGCTGGGGGCATACGCAGTATTTT.

J is TRBJ2-3 and V is TRBV27, with TRBD2 matching 13 bases. Looked up from germline, CDR1 is MNHEY and CDR2 is SMNVEV (reference sequence). Germline trimming cut 2 bases from V and 7 bases from J; bases unmatched to any gene: 6. The CDR3 loop spans 16 amino acids. CDR3 in amino acids: CASSLRTSGRTNTQYF. The CDR3 nucleotides read TGTGCCAGCAGTTTACGGACTAGCGGGAGAACAAATACGCAGTATTTT.

Comments on this clone: This CDR3 is also generated by other DNA sequences in the sample. The rearrangement joins TRBV2 to TRBJ1-2; weak D call: TRBD1 (5 bases). This CDR3 has 12 residues. Per germline, CDR1 SNHLY and CDR2 FYNNEI. Trimming took 3 bases from V and 4 from J, leaving 6 bases between them. In DNA, the CDR3 is TGTGCCAGCAGTGAGGGGCCCTATGGCTACACCTTC. Translated, it gives CASSEGPYGYTF.

The chain links TRBV5-4 to TRBJ2-7; 8 bases line up with TRBD2. The CDR3 sequence is 14 residues long. The V gene end was trimmed by 4 bases and the J gene end by 4 bases; junction bases not matched to a gene: 7. CDR1 and CDR2 from the germline V gene are SGHNT and YYREEE (reference sequence). In nucleotides, the CDR3 is TGTGCCAGCAGCCGGGGGGGGACTTCTTACGAGCAGTACTTC. Translation gives CASSRGGTSYEQYF.